Listed here are 15 T cell receptor beta chains from one sample, sequenced in a study of cytomegalovirus exposure and HLA in healthy donors. PCR employed 60 Vbeta and 13 Jbeta primers. Repertoires were generated with immunoSEQ multiplex PCR, while TCRdb's copy carries only in-frame clones and drops some. The table shows roughly 100,000 clones, with around 85% occurring only once. What was sequenced was PBMCs. The receptors originated from a man aged 30 to 39 in good health and CMV-seropositive.

This chain connects TRBV9 to TRBJ2-3; D may be TRBD2 (6 bases). This CDR3 region has 14 residues. The ends were cut back, 2 bases at V and 3 bases at J, with 10 bases in the middle. CDR1 SGDLS and CDR2 YYNGEE come from the germline V gene. The CDR3 nucleotides are TGTGCCAGCAGCGTCGCGGGGACGACAGATACGCAGTATTTT. This encodes CASSVAGTTDTQYF.

There are a few counts of this clone. The V gene is TRBV28, the J gene TRBJ1-2; D remains unclear. V gave up 7 bases and J gave up 0 bases, with 12 bases separating them. Germline lookup yields CDR1 MDHEN and CDR2 SYDVKM. This CDR3 contains 14 residues. CDR3 in amino acids: CASTRGRTNYGYTF. The CDR3 region has the DNA TGTGCCAGCACTCGCGGCCGTACTAACTATGGCTACACCTTC.

This clone was observed a single time. The rearrangement joins TRBV7-9 to TRBJ1-5, with TRBD1 matching over 8 bases. J was trimmed by 9 bases and V by 4 bases; bases with no gene match: 5. The CDR3 loop spans 13 amino acids. From germline, CDR1 is SEHNR and CDR2 FQNEAQ (reference sequence). The CDR3 loop reads CASSSDRGRPQHF. Here the CDR3 DNA reads TGTGCCAGCAGCTCTGACAGGGGTCGGCCCCAGCATTTT.

The genes are TRBV30 and TRBJ1-3; possibly TRBD1 for D (5 bases). CDR1 is GTSNPN, CDR2 SVGIG, per germline (reference sequence). V was shortened by 4 bases and J by 8 bases, with 21 bases between the two germline ends. The CDR3 consists of 15 residues. CDR3 coding DNA: TGTGCCTGGACTTCATTGGCGGCCCAAGGGGACACCATATATTTT. Its protein product is CAWTSLAAQGDTIYF. The variable domain in full, completed from reference TRBV30 and TRBJ1-3, reads SQTIHQWPATLVQPVGSPLSLECTVEGTSNPNLYWYRQAAGRGLQLLFYSVGIGQISSEVPQNLSASRPQDRQFILSSKKLLLSDSGFYLCAWTSLAAQGDTIYFGEGSWLTVV.

This chain connects TRBV25-1 to TRBJ1-2; D uncertain. Between the trimmed V and J ends, which lost 6 bases and 2 bases, there was a span of 7 bases. The germline V gene has CDR1 MGHDK and CDR2 SYGVNS. The CDR3 has 12 amino acids. The DNA for the CDR3 is TGTGCCAGCAGGAGTTTGAACTATGGCTACACCTTC. Translation: CASRSLNYGYTF.

This clone was seen more than once but under ten times. The V gene is TRBV9, the J gene TRBJ1-1, with unresolved D. Trimming shortened V by 0 bases and J by 5 bases, and 14 bases separated the two germline ends. CDR1 and CDR2 from the germline V gene are SGDLS and YYNGEE. CDR3 length: 15 amino acids. CDR3 in amino acids: CASSVGVTGGTEAFF. The CDR3, as DNA: TGTGCCAGCAGCGTAGGGGTCACGGGTGGGACTGAAGCTTTCTTT.

The chain couples TRBV28 to TRBJ1-1, with D possibly being TRBD1 (5 bases). V lost 6 bases and J lost 4, with 15 bases in between. Germline CDR1 reads MDHEN; CDR2 reads SYDVKM. The CDR3 runs to 14 residues. The CDR3 DNA is TGTGCCAGCAGGCCGGACATTAGGGGCACTGAAGCTTTCTTT. This sequence encodes CASRPDIRGTEAFF.

The chain is built from TRBV10-3 and TRBJ2-7; tentative D call: TRBD2 (7 bases). The CDR3 covers 13 residues. V lost 9 bases, J lost 5 bases, and 17 bases lay in between. Germline loops: CDR1 ENHRY, CDR2 SYGVKD. DNA for the CDR3: TGTGCCATTCTTCGTGGGGGGGACAACGAGCAGTACTTC. Translation: CAILRGGDNEQYF.

The chain's CDR3 is CASSGGRAFVGHYGYTF. In DNA form, the CDR3 reads TGTGCCAGCAGTGGCGGGAGGGCATTTGTTGGGCACTATGGCTACACCTTC. The V and J genes are TRBV2 and TRBJ1-2; D gene unclear. The germline V gene encodes CDR1 SNHLY and CDR2 FYNNEI. CDR3 length: 17 residues. V lost 4 bases to trimming and J lost 3 bases, with 21 bases between them.

The chain uses TRBV27 and TRBJ2-7; 8 nucleotides match TRBD2. Per the germline V gene, CDR1 is MNHEY and CDR2 is SMNVEV (reference sequence). The CDR3 is 13 amino acids. Unmatched junction bases numbered 4, after V lost 4 bases and J lost 5 bases. The CDR3 spells CASSSSGGNEQYF. The CDR3 nucleotides are TGTGCCAGCAGTTCCTCGGGGGGGAACGAGCAGTACTTC.

The chain couples TRBV5-1 to TRBJ1-1; D ambiguous. The CDR3 contains 19 residues. Trimming stripped 2 bases from V and 5 bases from J, with 28 bases between. Germline lookup yields CDR1 SGHRS and CDR2 YFSETQ. Here the CDR3 reads CASSLDEGRRVLGGTEAFF. The CDR3 DNA reads as TGCGCCAGCAGCTTAGACGAGGGCAGGCGGGTATTAGGTGGGACTGAAGCTTTCTTT.

The CDR3, as DNA: TGTGCCAGCAGCCAGGTACAGGGAGGGGAACCGGCCGCTTATGGCTACACCTTC. It specifies CASSQVQGGEPAAYGYTF. J is TRBJ1-2 and V is TRBV4-2; TRBD1 is a possible D gene (6 bases). The CDR3 runs 18 residues. Germline assignment: CDR1 LGHNA and CDR2 YNFKEQ. V was clipped by 3 bases and J by 5 bases, with 25 bases between them.

The chain couples TRBV5-1 to TRBJ2-7; 11 bases line up with TRBD1. Germline assignment: CDR1 SGHRS and CDR2 YFSETQ. The ends lost 3 bases at V and 5 bases at J; junction bases unmatched: 7. This CDR3 is 15 amino acids long. The DNA for the CDR3 is TGCGCCAGCAGCTCTCCGGGACAGGGGGTACACGAGCAGTACTTC. This codes for CASSSPGQGVHEQYF.

In this sample, this clone turned up once. The rearrangement joins TRBV2 to TRBJ1-1; the D gene is possibly TRBD1 (5 bases). This CDR3 contains 13 residues. V dropped 1 base and J dropped 3 bases, with 6 bases sitting between them. CDR1 and CDR2 from the germline V gene are SNHLY and FYNNEI. CDR3 in DNA: TGTGCCAGCAGTGAAGGCAGGGACACTGAAGCTTTCTTT. Protein: CASSEGRDTEAFF.

The rearrangement links TRBV25-1 to TRBJ2-1; 8 positions agree with TRBD2. J lost 5 bases, V lost 6 bases, and 9 bases had no gene match. Germline assignment: CDR1 MGHDK and CDR2 SYGVNS. This CDR3 contains 15 residues. In nucleotides, the CDR3 is TGTGCCAGCAGCCGGGAGGGCCCAACCGACAATGAGCAGTTCTTC. This translates into CASSREGPTDNEQFF.